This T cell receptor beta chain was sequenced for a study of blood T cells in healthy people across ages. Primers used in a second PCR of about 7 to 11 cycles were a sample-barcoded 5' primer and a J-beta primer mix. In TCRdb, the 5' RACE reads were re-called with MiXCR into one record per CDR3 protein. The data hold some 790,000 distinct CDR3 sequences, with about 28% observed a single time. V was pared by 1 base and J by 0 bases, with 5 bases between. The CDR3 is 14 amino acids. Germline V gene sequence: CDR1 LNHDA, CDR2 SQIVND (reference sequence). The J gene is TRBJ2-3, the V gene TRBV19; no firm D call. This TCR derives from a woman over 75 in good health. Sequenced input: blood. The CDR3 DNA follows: TGTGCCAGTAGTATAGTGGCGAGCACAGATACGCAGTATTTT. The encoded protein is CASSIVASTDTQYF.